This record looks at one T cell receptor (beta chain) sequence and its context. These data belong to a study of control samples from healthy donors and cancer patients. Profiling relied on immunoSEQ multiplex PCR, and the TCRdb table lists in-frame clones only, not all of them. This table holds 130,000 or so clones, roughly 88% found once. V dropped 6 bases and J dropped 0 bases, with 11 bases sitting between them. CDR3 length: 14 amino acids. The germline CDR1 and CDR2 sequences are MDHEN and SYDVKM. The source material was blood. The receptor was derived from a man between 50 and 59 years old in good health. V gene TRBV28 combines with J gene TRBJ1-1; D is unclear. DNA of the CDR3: TGTGCCAGCAGCAATATGTACGTGAACACTGAAGCTTTCTTT. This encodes CASSNMYVNTEAFF.